The source of this T cell receptor (beta chain) is a study of identical twins. The CDR3 is 15 residues long. V was pared by 6 bases and J by 6 bases, with 8 bases of the junction left unmatched. TCRdb itself ran the 5' RACE reads through MiXCR, one entry per CDR3 protein. This table holds 450,000 or so distinct CDR3 sequences, around 24% found once. This same sample was also taken into another study, of T cells expressing NK-cell markers.

This TCR was sampled from a woman under 30 in good health. Sequenced input: CD4+ T cells sorted from blood. The rearrangement links TRBV12-3 or TRBV12-4 to TRBJ2-1; 10 positions agree with TRBD2. The CDR3 DNA follows: TGTGCCAGCAGGAAGCTAGCGGGAGAGGGCAATGAGCAGTTCTTC. Its translation: CASRKLAGEGNEQFF.